The clone carrying this T cell receptor (beta chain) has only a few counts. This record belongs to a study of neoadjuvant anti-PD-1 for oral cavity cancer. The wider study: Patients without progression received a fourth nivolumab dose around day 43, then surgical resection on days 50-56.

CDR1 is MNHNY and CDR2 is SVGAGI in the germline V gene (reference sequence). The CDR3 runs 15 residues. The V and J ends lost 6 bases and 1 base, in that order; junction bases with no gene match: 6. Some clones are missing from TCRdb's copy, which holds only in-frame ones; the method was immunoSEQ multiplex PCR. The sample comprises 6,000 to 10,000 clones, about three fifths of which are singletons, and 3.2% rests with the top ten. Time point indicated: after neoadjuvant nivolumab, at surgical resection. The gene calls are TRBV6-6 and TRBJ1-5; 7 nucleotides align to TRBD1. The sample in question was PBMCs, obtained after nivolumab (anti-PD-1) treatment. This receptor was identified in a person between 40 and 85 years old with oral cavity squamous cell carcinoma. CDR3 sequence (DNA): TGTGCCAGCAGACTCGGACAGGCCAGCAATCAGCCCCAGCATTTT. The encoded protein is CASRLGQASNQPQHF.